The T cell receptor (beta chain) described here comes from a study of cytomegalovirus exposure and HLA in healthy donors. Germline loops: CDR1 GTSNPN, CDR2 SVGIG (reference sequence). Between the trimmed V and J ends, which lost 4 bases and 6 bases, there was a span of 24 bases. The length of the CDR3 is 16 residues. The PCR made use of 60 Vbeta and 13 Jbeta primers. Profiling relied on immunoSEQ multiplex PCR, and the TCRdb table lists in-frame clones only, not all of them. The sample has around 120,000 clones; about 80% are singletons. Sequenced material: PBMCs. The TCR was taken from a female donor in good health and CMV-seropositive. The chain recombines TRBV30 with TRBJ1-2; maybe TRBD1 (5 bases). The CDR3 DNA reads TGTGCCTGGAATAGGGGCAGGGCCGAATTGAGCAATGGCTACACCTTC. It yields the protein CAWNRGRAELSNGYTF.